Included here is one TCR beta chain sequence, with context. These data come from a study of T cell responses to AZD1222 COVID-19 vaccine. Method: immunoSEQ multiplex PCR; TCRdb's copy keeps in-frame clones and lacks some. The sample includes over 150,000 clones, 80% to 90% seen only once; the top ten take 5.5% to 6%. From germline, CDR1 is PRHDT and CDR2 FYEKMQ (reference sequence). Germline trimming cut 5 bases from V and 3 bases from J; bases unmatched to any gene: 6. The CDR3 runs 15 residues. The gene calls are TRBV13 and TRBJ2-1; TRBD1 matches 8 bases. This sequence originates from an adult in good health. The sample consisted of peripheral blood, taken on day 0 of MenACWY control vaccination. This chain's CDR3 is CASSIRDRIYNEQFF. CDR3 DNA: TGTGCCAGCAGCATCCGGGACAGGATCTACAATGAGCAGTTCTTC.